The text below deals with one T cell receptor beta chain. What it binds is not known. In germline, CDR1 is SGHTA, CDR2 FQGTGA. V was clipped by 5 bases and J by 4 bases, with 17 bases between them. The CDR3 spans 15 residues. TCRdb itself ran the reads through MiXCR, one entry per CDR3 protein. The sample records 340,000 or so distinct CDR3 sequences, 20% to 25% being singletons. This specimen comes from a study of T cell repertoires in cytomegalovirus infection. The overall study: CMV epitopes in the study were HLA-C-restricted (recently identified) and HLA-B-restricted (well studied). Based on public TCR beta signatures, there were indications of CMV infection and of a matching HLA type. Study-wide points: The study found HLA-C-restricted CMV-specific TCR beta clonotypes dominating the ex vivo response. Carriers of CMV and the relevant HLA type were discriminated by public TCR beta frequency.

The input for sequencing was cultured PBMCs, taken from culture after CMV antigen stimulation. The sequence derives from a human donor in good health (CMV status not recorded). Some clones in this sample may be carry-over from other donors' samples. This chain uses TRBV7-3 with TRBJ2-5; TRBD1 is a possible D gene (8 bases). The DNA of the CDR3 is TGTGCCAGCAGCCGAACAGGGGGAGGGTTAGAGACCCAGTACTTC. This translates into CASSRTGGGLETQYF.